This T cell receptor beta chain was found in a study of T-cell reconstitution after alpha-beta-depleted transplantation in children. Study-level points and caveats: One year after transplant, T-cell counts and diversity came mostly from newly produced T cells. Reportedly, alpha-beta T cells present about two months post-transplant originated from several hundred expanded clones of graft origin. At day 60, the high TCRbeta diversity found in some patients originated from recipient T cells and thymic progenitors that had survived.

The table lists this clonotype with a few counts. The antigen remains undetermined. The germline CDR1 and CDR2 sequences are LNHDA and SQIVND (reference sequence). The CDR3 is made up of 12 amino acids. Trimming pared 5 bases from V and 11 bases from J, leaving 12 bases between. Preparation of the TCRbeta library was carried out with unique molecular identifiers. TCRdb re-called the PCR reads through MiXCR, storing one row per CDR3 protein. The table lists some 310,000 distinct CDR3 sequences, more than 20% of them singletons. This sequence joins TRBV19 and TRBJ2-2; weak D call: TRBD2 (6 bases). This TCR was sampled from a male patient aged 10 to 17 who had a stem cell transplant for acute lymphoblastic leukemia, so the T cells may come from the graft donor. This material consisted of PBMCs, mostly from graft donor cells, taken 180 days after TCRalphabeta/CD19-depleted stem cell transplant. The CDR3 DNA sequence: TGTGCCAGTAGTCCGCGGAGGGTTGAGCTGTTTTTT. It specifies CASSPRRVELFF.